The source of this TCR beta chain is a study of blood T cell repertoires in COVID-19. Study-level background: From T cells, B-cell-depleted T cells, or PBMCs came the material, which was cDNA or gDNA.

Membership in each cohort depended on participant-reported clinical history. Trimming removed 1 base from V and 5 bases from J; junction bases left unmatched: 5. The germline CDR1 and CDR2 sequences are SGHRS and YFSETQ. There are 14 residues in the CDR3. Per the original methods: For nucleated cells, counts were estimated from reference gene primer amplification. Measured with immunoSEQ multiplex PCR; TCRdb has only the in-frame clones, and not every one. From that table come the V and J calls and clone size; the DNA was used to work out D and trimming. Altogether about 270,000 clones are present, just under 90% being singletons, with the ten largest covering over 4%.

This chain uses TRBV5-1 with TRBJ1-1; 7 bases are a match to TRBD1. The receptor was isolated from a woman in her twenties or thirties with acute COVID-19. What was sequenced was PBMCs or T cells enriched from blood (not recorded which). Here the CDR3 DNA reads TGCGCCAGCAGCTTGAGCCAGGGGGGTACTGAAGCTTTCTTT. The encoded protein is CASSLSQGGTEAFF.